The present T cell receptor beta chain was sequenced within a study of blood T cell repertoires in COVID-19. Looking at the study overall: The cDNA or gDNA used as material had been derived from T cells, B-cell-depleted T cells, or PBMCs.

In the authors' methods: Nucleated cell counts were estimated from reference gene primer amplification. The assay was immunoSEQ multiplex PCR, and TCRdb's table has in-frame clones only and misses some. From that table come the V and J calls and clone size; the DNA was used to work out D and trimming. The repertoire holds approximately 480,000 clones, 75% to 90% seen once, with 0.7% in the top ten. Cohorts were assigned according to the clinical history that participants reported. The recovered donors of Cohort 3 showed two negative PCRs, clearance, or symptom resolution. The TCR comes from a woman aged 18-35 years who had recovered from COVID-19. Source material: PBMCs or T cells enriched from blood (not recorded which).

CDR3 in amino acids: CASKRVKRPGASRDNEQFF. The CDR3, as DNA: TGCGCCAGCAAAAGGGTTAAGCGCCCGGGAGCCTCGAGGGACAATGAGCAGTTCTTC. The chain uses TRBV10-1 and TRBJ2-1; D might be TRBD2 (6 bases). Between the trimmed V and J ends, which lost 7 bases and 5 bases, there was a span of 30 bases. Germline CDR1 is WNHNN and CDR2 is SYGVQD (reference sequence). CDR3 length: 19 residues.